These 12 T cell receptor beta chains share one sample of origin, sequenced in a study of tumor-infiltrating lymphocytes in localized non-small cell lung cancer. Sequencing used immunoSEQ multiplex PCR; TCRdb keeps in-frame clones, though not all of them. The sample includes approximately 8,000 clones, around 77% of them seen just once. The sequencing input was uninvolved lung tissue not adjacent to the tumor. These receptors were taken from a human donor with non-small cell lung cancer.

The V call is TRBV29-1, the J call TRBJ1-5; D is possibly TRBD1 (6 bases). The germline V and J ends were trimmed by 6 bases and 0 bases, with 12 bases remaining between them. Germline CDR1 and CDR2: SQVTM and ANQGSEA. This CDR3 is built from 14 residues. The CDR3 loop reads CSVADSNSNQPQHF. CDR3 in DNA: TGCAGCGTGGCGGACAGTAATAGCAATCAGCCCCAGCATTTT.

V and J are TRBV28 and TRBJ2-2, with TRBD2 matching over 11 bases. The CDR3 extends over 17 amino acids. The V segment lost 5 bases and the J segment 0 bases; nucleotides outside the gene matches: 5. Per germline, CDR1 MDHEN and CDR2 SYDVKM. Written as DNA, the CDR3 is TGTGCCAGCAGTCCTGGTAGCGGGAGGGCGAACACCGGGGAGCTGTTTTTT. This gives the protein CASSPGSGRANTGELFF. The full variable domain, with the rest looked up from reference TRBV28 and TRBJ2-2, is DVKVTQSSRYLVKRTGEKVFLECVQDMDHENMFWYRQDPGLGLRLIYFSYDVKMKEKGDIPEGYSVSREKKERFSLILESASTNQTSMYLCASSPGSGRANTGELFFGEGSRLTVL.

The rearrangement joins TRBV20-1 to TRBJ2-5; D is uncertain. Germline CDR1 and CDR2: DFQATT and SNEGSKA (reference sequence). The V end lost 1 base, the J end lost 5 bases, and 5 bases lay between the germline ends. There are 11 residues in the CDR3. Written as DNA, the CDR3 is TGCAGTGCTAGAGTTGCGGAGACCCAGTACTTC. Encoded protein: CSARVAETQYF.

V usage is TRBV2 and J usage is TRBJ1-1; the D is unclear. The CDR3 is made up of 13 amino acids. Trimming removed 1 base at V and 5 bases at J, with 8 bases between. Germline values: CDR1 SNHLY, CDR2 FYNNEI. The CDR3 protein is CASSEVEGTEAFF. The CDR3, as DNA: TGTGCCAGCAGTGAAGTGGAAGGAACTGAAGCTTTCTTT.

The genes are TRBV30 and TRBJ2-1; 9 nucleotides line up with TRBD1. CDR1 and CDR2 (germline): GTSNPN, SVGIG (reference sequence). Unmatched junction bases numbered 7, after V lost 4 bases and J lost 6 bases. The CDR3 extends over 14 amino acids. In nucleotides, the CDR3 is TGTGCCTGGAATCTCCGGGACAGGGTCAATGAGCAGTTCTTC. Amino acid sequence: CAWNLRDRVNEQFF. The full variable domain, completed using reference TRBV30 and TRBJ2-1, is SQTIHQWPATLVQPVGSPLSLECTVEGTSNPNLYWYRQAAGRGLQLLFYSVGIGQISSEVPQNLSASRPQDRQFILSSKKLLLSDSGFYLCAWNLRDRVNEQFFGPGTRLTVL.

The chain recombines TRBV27 with TRBJ2-2; 7 nucleotides agree with TRBD2. The length of the CDR3 is 11 residues. The V segment lost 9 bases and the J segment 6 bases; nucleotides outside the gene matches: 1. The V gene's germline CDR1 is MNHEY and CDR2 SMNVEV (reference sequence). The CDR3: CARGRAGELFF. The CDR3 DNA is TGTGCCAGAGGGAGGGCCGGGGAGCTGTTTTTT.

The CDR3 nucleotides read TGTGCCAGCAGCCAAGATTTAGGGTACCAAGAGACCCAGTACTTC. Its translation is CASSQDLGYQETQYF. The gene calls are TRBV14 and TRBJ2-5; no clear D gene. CDR1 is SGHDN and CDR2 is FVKESK in the germline V gene. Trimming left V 0 bases short and J 0 bases short, with 8 bases between. There are 15 residues in the CDR3.

This chain links TRBV6-5 with TRBJ1-1; tentatively, D is TRBD1 (5 bases). CDR1 is MNHEY, CDR2 SVGAGI, per germline. The V gene lost 0 bases and the J gene lost 5 bases, with 10 bases spanning the gap. This CDR3 contains 14 residues. The CDR3 region has the DNA TGTGCCAGCAGTTACTCGATGGGGGAAACTGAAGCTTTCTTT. Translating it yields CASSYSMGETEAFF.

This clone has a handful of counts. The junction and the germline gene differ at one end; a read error may be behind it. This rearrangement joins TRBV5-4 to TRBJ2-7; D ambiguous. The CDR3 has 11 residues. CDR1 and CDR2 (germline): SGHNT, YYREEE (reference sequence). CDR3: CASSLEGLRHF. The CDR3 DNA reads as TGTGCCAGCAGCTTGGAGGGTCTCAGGCACTTC.

The chain combines TRBV7-9 with TRBJ2-7, with 10 bases identical to TRBD2. This CDR3 has 14 residues. Germline CDR1 and CDR2: SEHNR and FQNEAQ (reference sequence). The V segment lost 2 bases and the J segment 5 bases; nucleotides outside the gene matches: 3. The CDR3 reads CASSLSLAGDEQYF. In DNA form, the CDR3 reads TGTGCCAGCAGCTTATCTCTAGCGGGAGACGAGCAGTACTTC.

The chain's CDR3 is CASSKRGDWIGTEAFF. CDR3 nucleotide sequence: TGTGCCAGCAGCAAGCGGGGGGATTGGATAGGGACTGAAGCTTTCTTT. The rearrangement joins TRBV28 to TRBJ1-1, with D possibly being TRBD1 (5 bases). CDR3 length equals 16 residues. The germline V and J ends were trimmed by 6 bases and 5 bases, with 22 bases remaining between them. CDR1 and CDR2 from the germline V gene are MDHEN and SYDVKM. Based on the CDR3 plus reference TRBV28 and TRBJ1-1, the full variable domain is DVKVTQSSRYLVKRTGEKVFLECVQDMDHENMFWYRQDPGLGLRLIYFSYDVKMKEKGDIPEGYSVSREKKERFSLILESASTNQTSMYLCASSKRGDWIGTEAFFGQGTRLTVV.

This chain uses TRBV6-5 with TRBJ1-1, with D uncertain. Germline V gene lookup returns CDR1 MNHEY and CDR2 SVGAGI. Trimming took 2 bases from V and 1 from J, leaving 5 bases between them. The CDR3 runs 13 residues. CDR3 bases: TGTGCCAGCAGTTACGGCCAGAACACTGAAGCTTTCTTT. Protein product: CASSYGQNTEAFF.